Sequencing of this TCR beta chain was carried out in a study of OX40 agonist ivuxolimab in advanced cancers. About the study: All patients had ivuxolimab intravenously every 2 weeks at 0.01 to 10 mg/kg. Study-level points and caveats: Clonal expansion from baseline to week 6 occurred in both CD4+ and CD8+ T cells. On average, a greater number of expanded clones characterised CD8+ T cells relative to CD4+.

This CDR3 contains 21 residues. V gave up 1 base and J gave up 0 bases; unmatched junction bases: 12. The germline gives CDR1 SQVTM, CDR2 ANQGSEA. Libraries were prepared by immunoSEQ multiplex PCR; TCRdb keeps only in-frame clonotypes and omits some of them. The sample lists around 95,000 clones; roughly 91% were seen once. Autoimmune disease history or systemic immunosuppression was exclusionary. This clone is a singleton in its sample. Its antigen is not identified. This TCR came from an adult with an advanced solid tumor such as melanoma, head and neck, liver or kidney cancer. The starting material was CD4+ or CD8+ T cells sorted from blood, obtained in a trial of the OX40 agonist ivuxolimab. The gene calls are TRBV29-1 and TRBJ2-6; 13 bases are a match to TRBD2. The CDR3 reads CSVEGGGTSGARSSGANVLTF. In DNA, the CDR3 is TGCAGCGTTGAAGGAGGGGGGACTAGCGGGGCCAGAAGCTCTGGGGCCAACGTCCTGACTTTC. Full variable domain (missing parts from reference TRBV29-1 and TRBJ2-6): SAVISQKPSRDICQRGTSLTIQCQVDSQVTMMFWYRQQPGQSLTLIATANQGSEATYESGFVIDKFPISRPNLTFSTLTVSNMSPEDSSIYLCSVEGGGTSGARSSGANVLTFGAGSRLTVL.